This T cell receptor beta chain was captured in a study of blood T cell repertoires in COVID-19. Turning to the study itself: Sites in the United States, Italy and Spain provided acute and convalescent COVID-19 samples. PBMCs, B-cell-depleted T cells, or T cells were the source of the cDNA or gDNA that made up the material.

The method was immunoSEQ multiplex PCR; TCRdb's version includes in-frame clones alone and lacks a portion of them. Of under 300,000 clones in the sample, roughly 83% were seen once. The sequence was obtained from a man aged 80 or over with acute or convalescent COVID-19. The material sequenced was peripheral blood.

The CDR3 DNA reads as TGTGCCAGCAGCCTCGGGGGGGGTAATGAGCAGTTCTTC. Residues: CASSLGGGNEQFF. The rearrangement links TRBV4-2 to TRBJ2-1; 8 bases line up with TRBD2. CDR3 size: 13 residues. V lost 4 bases and J lost 7; bases outside the gene matches: 3. From germline, CDR1 is LGHNA and CDR2 YNFKEQ.